This T cell receptor beta chain was documented in a study of T cell responses to AZD1222 COVID-19 vaccine. Germline V gene lookup returns CDR1 SGHTA and CDR2 FQGTGA. The CDR3 sequence is 15 residues long. Trimming at V came to 5 bases and at J to 4 bases, leaving 7 bases not matched to a gene. The repertoire was sequenced with immunoSEQ multiplex PCR; TCRdb's copy has only in-frame clones and lacks some. Of roughly 150,000 clones listed, about 91% were seen once; the top ten hold around 1.4%. The sequencing here drew on peripheral blood, taken on day 0 of AZD1222 vaccination. The chain recombines TRBV7-3 with TRBJ2-3; 9 bases fit TRBD1. The TCR was taken from an adult in good health. The DNA of the CDR3 is TGTGCCAGCAGCCCGGGACAGGGATTCGCAGATACGCAGTATTTT. It is translated as CASSPGQGFADTQYF.